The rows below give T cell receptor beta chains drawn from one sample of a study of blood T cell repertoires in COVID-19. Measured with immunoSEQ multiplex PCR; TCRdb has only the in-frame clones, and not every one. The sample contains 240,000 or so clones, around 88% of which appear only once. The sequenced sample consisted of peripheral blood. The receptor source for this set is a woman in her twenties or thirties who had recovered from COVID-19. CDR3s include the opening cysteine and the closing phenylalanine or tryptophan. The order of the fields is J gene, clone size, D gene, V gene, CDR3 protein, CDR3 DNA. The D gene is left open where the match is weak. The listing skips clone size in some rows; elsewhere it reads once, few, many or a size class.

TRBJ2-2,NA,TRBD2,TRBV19,CASSIFGQRGGVGGELFF,TGTGCCAGTAGTATTTTCGGCCAGCGGGGGGGCGTGGGCGGGGAGCTGTTTTTT
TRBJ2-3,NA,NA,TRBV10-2,CASSGQGTDTQYF,TGCGCCAGCAGTGGACAGGGCACAGATACGCAGTATTTT
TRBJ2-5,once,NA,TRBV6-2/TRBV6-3,CASSYDRDWEETQYF,TGTGCCAGCAGTTACGACCGGGACTGGGAAGAGACCCAGTACTTC
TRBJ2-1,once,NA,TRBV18,CASSPTGIYNEQFF,TGTGCCAGCTCACCCACAGGAATCTACAATGAGCAGTTCTTC
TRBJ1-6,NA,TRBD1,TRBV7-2,CASSFEGQGSSYNSPLHF,TGTGCCAGCAGCTTTGAAGGACAGGGGAGCTCCTATAATTCACCCCTCCACTTT
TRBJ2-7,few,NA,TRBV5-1,CASSIPGEQYF,TGCGCCAGCAGCATCCCGGGGGAGCAGTACTTC
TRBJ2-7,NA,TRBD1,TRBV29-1,CSVQGTGPYEQYF,TGCAGCGTTCAAGGGACAGGTCCGTACGAGCAGTACTTC
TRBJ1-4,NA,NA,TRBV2,CASSGQLIFSTNEKLFF,TGTGCCAGCAGTGGACAGCTAATCTTTTCAACTAATGAAAAACTGTTTTTT
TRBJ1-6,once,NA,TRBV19,CASSIQGNSPLHF,TGTGCCAGTAGTATTCAGGGAAATTCACCCCTCCACTTT
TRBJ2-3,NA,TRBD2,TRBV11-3,CASSPYSGGASDTQYF,TGTGCCAGCAGCCCGTATAGCGGGGGGGCATCAGATACGCAGTATTTT
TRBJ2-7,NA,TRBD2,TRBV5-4,CASTTRGGAQGYEQYF,TGTGCCAGCACCACTCGCGGGGGGGCCCAGGGTTACGAGCAGTACTTC
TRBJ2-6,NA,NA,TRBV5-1,CASSPTVTGANVLTF,TGCGCCAGCAGCCCCACAGTTACTGGGGCCAACGTCCTGACTTTC